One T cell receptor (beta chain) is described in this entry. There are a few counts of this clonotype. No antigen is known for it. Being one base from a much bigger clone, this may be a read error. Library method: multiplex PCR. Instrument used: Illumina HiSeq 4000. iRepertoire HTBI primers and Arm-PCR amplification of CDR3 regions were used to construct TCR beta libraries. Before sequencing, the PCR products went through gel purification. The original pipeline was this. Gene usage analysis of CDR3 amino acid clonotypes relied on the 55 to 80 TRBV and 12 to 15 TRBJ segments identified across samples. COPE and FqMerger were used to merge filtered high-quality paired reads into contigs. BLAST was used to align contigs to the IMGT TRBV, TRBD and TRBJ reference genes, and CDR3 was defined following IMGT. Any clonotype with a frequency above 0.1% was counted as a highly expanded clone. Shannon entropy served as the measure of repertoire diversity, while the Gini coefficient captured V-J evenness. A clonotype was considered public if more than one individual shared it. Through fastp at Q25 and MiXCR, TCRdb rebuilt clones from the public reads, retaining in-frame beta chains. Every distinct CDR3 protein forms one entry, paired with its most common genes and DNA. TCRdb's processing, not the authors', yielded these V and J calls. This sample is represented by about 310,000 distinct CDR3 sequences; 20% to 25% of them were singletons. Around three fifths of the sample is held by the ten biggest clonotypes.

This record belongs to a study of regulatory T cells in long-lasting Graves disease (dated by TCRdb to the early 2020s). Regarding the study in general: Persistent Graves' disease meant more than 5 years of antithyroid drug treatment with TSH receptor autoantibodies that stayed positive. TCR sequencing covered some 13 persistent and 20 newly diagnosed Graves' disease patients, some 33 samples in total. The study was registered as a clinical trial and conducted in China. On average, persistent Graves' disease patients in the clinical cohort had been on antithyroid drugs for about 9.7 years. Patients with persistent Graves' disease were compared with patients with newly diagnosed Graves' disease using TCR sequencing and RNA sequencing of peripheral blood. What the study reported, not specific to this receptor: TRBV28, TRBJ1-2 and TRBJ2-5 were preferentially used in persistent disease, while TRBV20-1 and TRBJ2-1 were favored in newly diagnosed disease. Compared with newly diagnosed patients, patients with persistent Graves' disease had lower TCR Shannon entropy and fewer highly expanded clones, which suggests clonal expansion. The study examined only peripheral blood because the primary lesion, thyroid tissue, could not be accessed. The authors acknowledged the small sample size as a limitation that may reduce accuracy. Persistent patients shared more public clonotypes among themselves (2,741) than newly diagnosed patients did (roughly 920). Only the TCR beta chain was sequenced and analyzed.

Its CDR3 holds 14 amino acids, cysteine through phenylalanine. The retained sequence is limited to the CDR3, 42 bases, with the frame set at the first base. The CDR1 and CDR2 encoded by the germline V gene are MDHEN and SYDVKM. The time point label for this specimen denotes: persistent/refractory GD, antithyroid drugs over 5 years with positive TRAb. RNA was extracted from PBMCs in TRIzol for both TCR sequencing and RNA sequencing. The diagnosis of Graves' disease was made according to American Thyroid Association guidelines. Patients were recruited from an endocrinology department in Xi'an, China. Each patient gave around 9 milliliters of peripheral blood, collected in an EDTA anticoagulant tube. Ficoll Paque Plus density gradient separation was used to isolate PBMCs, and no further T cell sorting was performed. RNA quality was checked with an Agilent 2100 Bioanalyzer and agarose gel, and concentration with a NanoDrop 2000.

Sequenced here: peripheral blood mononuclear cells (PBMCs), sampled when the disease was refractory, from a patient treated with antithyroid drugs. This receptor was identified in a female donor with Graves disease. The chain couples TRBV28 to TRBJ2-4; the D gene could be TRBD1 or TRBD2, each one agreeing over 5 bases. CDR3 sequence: CASNEVGGKNIRYF. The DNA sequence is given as TGTGCCAGCAACGAAGTTGGGGGTAAAAACATTCGGTACTTC.